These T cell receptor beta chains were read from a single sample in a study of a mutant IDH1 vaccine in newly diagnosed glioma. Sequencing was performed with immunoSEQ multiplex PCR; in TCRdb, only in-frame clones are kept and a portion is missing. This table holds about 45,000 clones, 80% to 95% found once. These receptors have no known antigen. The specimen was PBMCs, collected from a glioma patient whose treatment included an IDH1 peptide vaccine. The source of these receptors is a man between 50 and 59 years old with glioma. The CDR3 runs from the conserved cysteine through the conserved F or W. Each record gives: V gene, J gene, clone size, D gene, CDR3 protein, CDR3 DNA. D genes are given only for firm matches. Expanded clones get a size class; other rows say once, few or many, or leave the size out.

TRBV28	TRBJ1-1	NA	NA	CASTLTGFEAFF	TGTGCCAGCACACTGACAGGATTTGAAGCTTTCTTT
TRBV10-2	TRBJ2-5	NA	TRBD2	CASSDPRGLAGGKTQYF	TGCGCCAGCAGTGATCCGAGAGGACTAGCGGGAGGAAAGACCCAGTACTTC
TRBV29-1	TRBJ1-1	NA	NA	CSVGGLENTEAFF	TGCAGCGTTGGGGGACTGGAGAACACTGAAGCTTTCTTT
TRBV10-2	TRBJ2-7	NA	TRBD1	CASIDTGTGAYEQYF	TGCGCCAGCATTGATACCGGGACAGGGGCTTACGAGCAGTACTTC
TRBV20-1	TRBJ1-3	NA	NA	CSALLGNTIYF	TGCAGTGCCCTGCTTGGAAACACCATATATTTT
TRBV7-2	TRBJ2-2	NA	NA	CASSSHQGGLTGELFF	TGTGCCAGCAGCTCCCATCAAGGGGGGCTTACCGGGGAGCTGTTTTTT
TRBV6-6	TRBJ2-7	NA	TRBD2	CASSYIGLAYEQYF	TGTGCCAGCAGTTACATAGGACTAGCCTACGAGCAGTACTTC
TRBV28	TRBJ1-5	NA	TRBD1	CASNLQGAHNQPQHF	TGTGCCAGCAACCTCCAGGGGGCACACAATCAGCCCCAGCATTTT
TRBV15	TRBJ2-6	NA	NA	CATSGLTTSGANVLTF	TGTGCCACCAGCGGGTTGACAACCTCTGGGGCCAACGTCCTGACTTTC
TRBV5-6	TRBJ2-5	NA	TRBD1	CASSFFRDREETQYF	TGTGCCAGCAGTTTCTTCCGGGACAGGGAAGAGACCCAGTACTTC
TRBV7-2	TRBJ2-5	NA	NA	CASSFSSGGETQYF	TGTGCCAGCAGCTTTTCATCCGGAGGAGAGACCCAGTACTTC
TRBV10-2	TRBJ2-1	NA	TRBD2	CASSVTMGGTINEQFF	TGCGCCAGCAGTGTTACAATGGGGGGGACTATCAATGAGCAGTTCTTC
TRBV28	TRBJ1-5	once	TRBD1	CASEGWQGAVNQPQHF	TGTGCCAGCGAGGGTTGGCAGGGGGCCGTCAATCAGCCCCAGCATTTT
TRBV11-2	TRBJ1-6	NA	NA	CASSWSGDSPLHF	TGTGCCAGCAGCTGGAGTGGCGATTCACCCCTCCACTTT
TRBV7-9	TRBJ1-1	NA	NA	CASSQEGVGTEAFF	TGTGCCAGCAGTCAGGAGGGTGTGGGCACTGAAGCTTTCTTT
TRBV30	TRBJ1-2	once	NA	CAWSRDRAKLYGYTF	TGTGCCTGGAGCAGAGATAGGGCCAAGCTTTATGGCTACACCTTC
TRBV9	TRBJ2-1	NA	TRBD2	CASSVAGLEYNEQFF	TGTGCCAGCAGCGTAGCGGGACTAGAGTACAATGAGCAGTTCTTC
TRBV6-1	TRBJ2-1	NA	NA	CASSEAVFTKGSNEQFF	TGTGCCAGCAGTGAAGCTGTTTTCACTAAAGGGTCCAATGAGCAGTTCTTC
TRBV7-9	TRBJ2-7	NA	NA	CASSLGAIQYF	TGTGCCAGCAGCTTAGGAGCGATTCAGTACTTC
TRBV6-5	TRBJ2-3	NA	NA	CASTSRGDTQYF	TGTGCCAGCACCTCCCGGGGGGATACGCAGTATTTT
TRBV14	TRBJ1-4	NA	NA	CASSQSISTNEKLFF	TGTGCCAGCAGCCAAAGCATTTCAACTAATGAAAAACTGTTTTTT
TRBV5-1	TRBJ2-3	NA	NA	CASSLGQSTDTQYF	TGCGCCAGCAGCTTGGGACAAAGCACAGATACGCAGTATTTT
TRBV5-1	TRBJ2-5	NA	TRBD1	CASSVGQEEGTQYF	TGCGCCAGCAGCGTGGGACAGGAGGAAGGAACCCAGTACTTC
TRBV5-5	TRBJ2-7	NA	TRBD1	CASSFGYRGHYEQYF	TGTGCCAGCAGCTTCGGTTACAGGGGGCACTACGAGCAGTACTTC
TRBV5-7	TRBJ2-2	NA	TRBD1	CASSLVRQGCAGELFF	TGTGCCAGCAGCTTGGTGCGACAGGGGTGCGCCGGGGAGCTGTTTTTT
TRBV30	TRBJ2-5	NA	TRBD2	CAWSALAGGHQETQYF	TGTGCCTGGAGCGCACTAGCGGGGGGCCACCAAGAGACCCAGTACTTC
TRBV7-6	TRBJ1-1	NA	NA	CASTLRGGAEAFF	TGTGCCAGCACCTTACGAGGGGGAGCTGAAGCTTTCTTT
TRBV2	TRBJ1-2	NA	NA	CASSEADLADYGYTF	TGTGCCAGCAGTGAGGCAGACCTCGCTGACTATGGCTACACCTTC
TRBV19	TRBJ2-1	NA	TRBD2	CASSILSGSSYNEQFF	TGTGCCAGTAGTATCCTTAGCGGGAGTTCCTACAATGAGCAGTTCTTC
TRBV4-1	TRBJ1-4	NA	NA	CASSIRSLGEKLFF	TGCGCCAGCTCGATCAGATCGCTTGGAGAAAAACTGTTTTTT
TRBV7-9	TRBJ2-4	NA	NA	CASSFQQVAGNIQYF	TGTGCCAGCAGCTTCCAACAGGTCGCGGGAAACATTCAGTACTTC
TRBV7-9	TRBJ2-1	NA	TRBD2	CASSSRRGNEQFF	TGTGCCAGCAGCTCAAGGCGGGGGAATGAGCAGTTCTTC
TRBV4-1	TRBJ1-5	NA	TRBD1	CASSPRTGNKEEPQHF	TGCGCCAGCAGCCCTCGGACAGGCAACAAGGAGGAGCCCCAGCATTTT
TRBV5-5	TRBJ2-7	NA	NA	CASSLTGTTYEQYF	TGTGCCAGCAGCTTGACAGGTACTACCTACGAGCAGTACTTC
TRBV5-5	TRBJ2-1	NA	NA	CASSLAGNEQFF	TGTGCCAGCAGCTTGGCGGGCAATGAGCAGTTCTTC